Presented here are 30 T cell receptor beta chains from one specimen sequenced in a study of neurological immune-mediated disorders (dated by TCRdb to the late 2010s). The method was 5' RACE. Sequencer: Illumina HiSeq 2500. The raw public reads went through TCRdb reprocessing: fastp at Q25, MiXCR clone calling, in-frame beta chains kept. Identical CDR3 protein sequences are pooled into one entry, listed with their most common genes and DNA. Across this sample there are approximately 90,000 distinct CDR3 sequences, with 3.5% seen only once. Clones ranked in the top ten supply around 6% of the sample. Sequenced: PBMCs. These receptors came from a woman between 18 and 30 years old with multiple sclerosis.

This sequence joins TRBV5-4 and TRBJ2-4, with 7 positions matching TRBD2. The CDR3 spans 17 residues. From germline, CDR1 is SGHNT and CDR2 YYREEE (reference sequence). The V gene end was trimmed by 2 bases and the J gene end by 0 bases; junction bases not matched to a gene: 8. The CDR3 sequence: CASSLSSGLLAKNIQYF. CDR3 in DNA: TGTGCCAGCAGCTTATCTTCGGGACTACTAGCCAAAAACATTCAGTACTTC.

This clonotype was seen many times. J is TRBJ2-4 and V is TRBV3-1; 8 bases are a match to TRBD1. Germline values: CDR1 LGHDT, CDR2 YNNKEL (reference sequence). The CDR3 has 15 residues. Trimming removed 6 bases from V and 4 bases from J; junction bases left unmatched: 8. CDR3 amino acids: CASSYTGGIKNIQYF. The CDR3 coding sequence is TGTGCCAGCAGTTATACAGGGGGAATTAAAAACATTCAGTACTTC.

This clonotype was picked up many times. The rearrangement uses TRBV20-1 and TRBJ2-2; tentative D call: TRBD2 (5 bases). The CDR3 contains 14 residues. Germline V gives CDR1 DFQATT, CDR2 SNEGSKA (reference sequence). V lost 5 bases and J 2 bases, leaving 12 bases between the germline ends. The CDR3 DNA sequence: TGCAGTGCTCCGAGGGCGGGCAACACCGGGGAGCTGTTTTTT. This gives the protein CSAPRAGNTGELFF.

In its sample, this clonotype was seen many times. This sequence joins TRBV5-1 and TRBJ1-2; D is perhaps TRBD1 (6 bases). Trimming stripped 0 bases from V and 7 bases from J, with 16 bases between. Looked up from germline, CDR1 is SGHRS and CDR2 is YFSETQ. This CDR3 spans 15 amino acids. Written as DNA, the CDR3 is TGCGCCAGCAGCTTGGAATGGGGGGCGTCGCTTGGCTACACCTTC. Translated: CASSLEWGASLGYTF.

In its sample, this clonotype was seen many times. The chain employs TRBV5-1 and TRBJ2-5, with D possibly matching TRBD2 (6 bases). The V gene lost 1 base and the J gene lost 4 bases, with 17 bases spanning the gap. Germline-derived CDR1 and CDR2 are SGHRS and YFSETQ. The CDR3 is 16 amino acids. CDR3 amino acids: CASSLSLSGGGETQYF. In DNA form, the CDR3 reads TGCGCCAGCAGCTTGAGCTTGTCCGGGGGAGGAGAGACCCAGTACTTC.

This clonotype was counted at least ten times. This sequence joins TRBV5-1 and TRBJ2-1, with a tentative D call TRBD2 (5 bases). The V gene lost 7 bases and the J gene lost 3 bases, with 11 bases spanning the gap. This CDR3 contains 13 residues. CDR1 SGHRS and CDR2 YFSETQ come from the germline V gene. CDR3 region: CASGTSNYNEQFF. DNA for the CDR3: TGCGCCAGCGGCACTAGTAACTACAATGAGCAGTTCTTC.

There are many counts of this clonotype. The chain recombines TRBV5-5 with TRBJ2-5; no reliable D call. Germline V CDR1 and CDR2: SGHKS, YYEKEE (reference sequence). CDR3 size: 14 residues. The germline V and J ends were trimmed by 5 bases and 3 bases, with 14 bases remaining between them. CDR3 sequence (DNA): TGTGCCAGCAGTTTTGGGTTAGGGAAAGAGACCCAGTACTTC. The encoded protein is CASSFGLGKETQYF.

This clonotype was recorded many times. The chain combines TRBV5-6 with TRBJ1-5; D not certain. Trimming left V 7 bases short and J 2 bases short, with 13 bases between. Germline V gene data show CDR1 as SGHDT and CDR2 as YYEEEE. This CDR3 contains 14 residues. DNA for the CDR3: TGTGCCAGCGGCCAAGGAATGGGCAATCAGCCCCAGCATTTT. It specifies CASGQGMGNQPQHF.

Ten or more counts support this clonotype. The CDR3 nucleotides read TGCGCCAGCAGCTACAGGTATGAAGCTTTCTTT. This sequence encodes CASSYRYEAFF. The chain recombines TRBV4-1 with TRBJ1-1; perhaps TRBD1 as D (5 bases). With 5 bases removed from V and 7 bases from J, the gap between germline ends came to 8 bases. The CDR3 length is 11 residues. The germline CDR1 and CDR2 sequences are MGHRA and YSYEKL.

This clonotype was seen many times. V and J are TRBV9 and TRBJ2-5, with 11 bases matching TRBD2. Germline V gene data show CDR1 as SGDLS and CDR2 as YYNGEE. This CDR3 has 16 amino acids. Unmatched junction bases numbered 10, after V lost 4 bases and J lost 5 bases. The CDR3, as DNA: TGTGCCAGCAGCCTAGGACTAGCGGGCGGTCTCGAGACCCAGTACTTC. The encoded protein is CASSLGLAGGLETQYF.

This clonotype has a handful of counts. This CDR3 is CSASLDTFTDTQYF. For the CDR3, the DNA is TGCAGTGCTTCCTTGGACACTTTCACAGATACGCAGTATTTT. V is TRBV20-1 and J is TRBJ2-3, with D possibly TRBD1 on 5 matching bases. The germline CDR1 and CDR2 sequences are DFQATT and SNEGSKA (reference sequence). Trimming pared 5 bases from V and 2 bases from J, leaving 14 bases between. This CDR3 comprises 14 residues.

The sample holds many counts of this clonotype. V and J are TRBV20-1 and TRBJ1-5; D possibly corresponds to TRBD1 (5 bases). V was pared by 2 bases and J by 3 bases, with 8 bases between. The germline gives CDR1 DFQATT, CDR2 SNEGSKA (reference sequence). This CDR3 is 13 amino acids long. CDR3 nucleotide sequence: TGCAGTGCTAGAAAAGGGGCCAATCAGCCCCAGCATTTT. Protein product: CSARKGANQPQHF.

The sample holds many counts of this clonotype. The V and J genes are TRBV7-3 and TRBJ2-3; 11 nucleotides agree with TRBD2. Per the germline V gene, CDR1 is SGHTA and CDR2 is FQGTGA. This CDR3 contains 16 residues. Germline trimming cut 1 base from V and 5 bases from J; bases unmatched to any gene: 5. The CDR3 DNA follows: TGTGCCAGCAGCTTAAGTAGCGGGAGGGGTCAAGATACGCAGTATTTT. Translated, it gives CASSLSSGRGQDTQYF.

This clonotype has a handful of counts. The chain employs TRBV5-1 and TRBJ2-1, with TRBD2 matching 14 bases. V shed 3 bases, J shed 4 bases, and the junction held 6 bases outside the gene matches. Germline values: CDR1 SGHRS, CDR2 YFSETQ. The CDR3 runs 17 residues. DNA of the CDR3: TGCGCCAGCAGCTCCCGGACTAGCGGGGGGACTTACAATGAGCAGTTCTTC. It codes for CASSSRTSGGTYNEQFF.

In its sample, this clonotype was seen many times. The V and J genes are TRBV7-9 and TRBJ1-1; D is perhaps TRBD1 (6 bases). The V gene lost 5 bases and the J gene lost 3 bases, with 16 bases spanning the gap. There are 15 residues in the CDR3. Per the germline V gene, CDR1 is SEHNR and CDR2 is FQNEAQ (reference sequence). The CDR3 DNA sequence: TGTGCCAGCAGCCAAATCCTCAGGGGTTACACTGAAGCTTTCTTT. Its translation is CASSQILRGYTEAFF.

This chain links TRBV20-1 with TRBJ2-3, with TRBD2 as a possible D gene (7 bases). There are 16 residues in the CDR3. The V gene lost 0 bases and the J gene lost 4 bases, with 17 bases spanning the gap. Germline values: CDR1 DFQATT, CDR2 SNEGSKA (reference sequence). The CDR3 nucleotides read TGCAGTGCTAGAGATTGGGGGGGGGGCCGGGCAGATACGCAGTATTTT. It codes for CSARDWGGGRADTQYF.

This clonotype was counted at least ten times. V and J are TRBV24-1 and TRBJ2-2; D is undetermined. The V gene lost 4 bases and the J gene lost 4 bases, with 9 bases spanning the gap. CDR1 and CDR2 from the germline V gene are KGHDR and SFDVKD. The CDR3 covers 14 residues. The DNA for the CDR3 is TGTGCCACCAGTGACCCTAGTTCCACCGGGGAGCTGTTTTTT. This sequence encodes CATSDPSSTGELFF.

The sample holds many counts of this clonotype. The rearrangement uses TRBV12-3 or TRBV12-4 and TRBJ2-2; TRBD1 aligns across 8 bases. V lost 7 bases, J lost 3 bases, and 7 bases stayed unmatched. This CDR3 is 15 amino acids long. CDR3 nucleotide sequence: TGTGCCAGCACCCAGAACAGGGGGGACACCGGGGAGCTGTTTTTT. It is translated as CASTQNRGDTGELFF.

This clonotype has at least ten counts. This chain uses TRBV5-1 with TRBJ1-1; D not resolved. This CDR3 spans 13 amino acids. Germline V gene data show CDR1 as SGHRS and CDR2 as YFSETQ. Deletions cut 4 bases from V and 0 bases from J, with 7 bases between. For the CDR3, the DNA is TGCGCCAGCAGCGAGCTAGTGAACACTGAAGCTTTCTTT. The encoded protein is CASSELVNTEAFF.

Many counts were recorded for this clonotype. For the CDR3, the DNA is TGTGCCAGCAGCCTCGATGGACGGGGCAATCAGCCCCAGCATTTT. Its translation: CASSLDGRGNQPQHF. V usage is TRBV7-8 and J usage is TRBJ1-5; D gene unclear. Germline CDR1 and CDR2: SGHVS and FQNEAQ. The CDR3 contains 15 residues. Trimming cost V 5 bases and J 2 bases, with 13 bases left between them. Filled out from reference TRBV7-8 and TRBJ1-5, the complete variable domain reads GAGVSQSPRYKVAKRGQDVALRCDPISGHVSLFWYQQALGQGPEFLTYFQNEAQLDKSGLPSDRFFAERPEGSVSTLKIQRTQQEDSAVYLCASSLDGRGNQPQHFGDGTRLSIL.

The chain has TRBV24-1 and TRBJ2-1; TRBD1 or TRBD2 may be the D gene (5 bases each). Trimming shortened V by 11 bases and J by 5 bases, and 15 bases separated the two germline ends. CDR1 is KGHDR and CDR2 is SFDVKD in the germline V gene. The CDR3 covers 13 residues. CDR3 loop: CANSKRGDNEQFF. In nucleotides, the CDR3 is TGTGCCAACAGCAAGAGGGGTGACAATGAGCAGTTCTTC.

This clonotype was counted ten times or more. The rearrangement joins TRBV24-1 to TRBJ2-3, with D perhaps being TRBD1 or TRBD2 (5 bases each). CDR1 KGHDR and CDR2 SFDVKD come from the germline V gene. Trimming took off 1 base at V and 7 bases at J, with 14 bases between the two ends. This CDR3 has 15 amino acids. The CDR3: CATSDFVRGRNTQYF. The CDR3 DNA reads TGTGCCACCAGTGATTTTGTACGGGGCAGGAATACGCAGTATTTT.

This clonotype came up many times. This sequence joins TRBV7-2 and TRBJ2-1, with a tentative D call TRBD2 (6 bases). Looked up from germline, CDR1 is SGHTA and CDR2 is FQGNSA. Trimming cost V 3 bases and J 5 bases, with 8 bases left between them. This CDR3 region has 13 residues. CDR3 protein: CASSFGLNNEQFF. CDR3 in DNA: TGTGCCAGCAGCTTTGGACTAAACAATGAGCAGTTCTTC.

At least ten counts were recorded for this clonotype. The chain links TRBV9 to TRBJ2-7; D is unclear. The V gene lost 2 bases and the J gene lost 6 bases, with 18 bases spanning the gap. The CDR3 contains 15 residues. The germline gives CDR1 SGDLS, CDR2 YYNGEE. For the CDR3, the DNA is TGTGCCAGCAGCGTTAGTGTAGCAAGTGTGGGCGAGCAGTACTTC. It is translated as CASSVSVASVGEQYF.

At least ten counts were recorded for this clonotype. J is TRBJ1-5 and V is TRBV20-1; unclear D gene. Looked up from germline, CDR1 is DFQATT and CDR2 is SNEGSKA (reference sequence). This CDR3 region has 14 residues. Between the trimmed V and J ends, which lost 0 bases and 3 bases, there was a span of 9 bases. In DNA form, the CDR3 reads TGCAGTGCTAGAGATTCTCGGCTCAATCAGCCCCAGCATTTT. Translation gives CSARDSRLNQPQHF.

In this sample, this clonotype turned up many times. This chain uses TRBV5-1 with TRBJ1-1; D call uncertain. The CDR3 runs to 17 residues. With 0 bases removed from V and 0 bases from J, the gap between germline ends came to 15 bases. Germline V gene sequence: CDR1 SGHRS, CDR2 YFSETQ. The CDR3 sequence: CASSLDSGRTMNTEAFF. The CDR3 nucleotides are TGCGCCAGCAGCTTGGATTCCGGTAGAACCATGAACACTGAAGCTTTCTTT.

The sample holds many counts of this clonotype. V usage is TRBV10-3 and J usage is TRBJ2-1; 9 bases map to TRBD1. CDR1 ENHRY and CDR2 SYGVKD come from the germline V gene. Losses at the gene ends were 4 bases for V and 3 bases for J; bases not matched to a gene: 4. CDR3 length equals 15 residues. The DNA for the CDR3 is TGTGCCATCAGTGGGGGACAGGGCCTCTACAATGAGCAGTTCTTC. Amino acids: CAISGGQGLYNEQFF.

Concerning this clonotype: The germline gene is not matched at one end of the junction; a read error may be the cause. CDR3 sequence: CDSRGGTDTQYF. DNA for the CDR3: TGTGACAGCAGAGGGGGGACAGATACGCAGTATTTT. The V call is TRBV12-3 or TRBV12-4, the J call TRBJ2-3, with D perhaps matching TRBD1 or TRBD2 (6 bases each). The CDR3 runs to 12 residues.

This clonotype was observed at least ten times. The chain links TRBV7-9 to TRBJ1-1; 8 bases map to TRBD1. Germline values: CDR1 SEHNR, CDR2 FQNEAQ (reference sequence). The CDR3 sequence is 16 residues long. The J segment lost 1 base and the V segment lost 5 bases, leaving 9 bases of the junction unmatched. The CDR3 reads CASSTRQGPKNTEAFF. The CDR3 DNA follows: TGTGCCAGCAGCACCCGACAGGGGCCGAAGAACACTGAAGCTTTCTTT.

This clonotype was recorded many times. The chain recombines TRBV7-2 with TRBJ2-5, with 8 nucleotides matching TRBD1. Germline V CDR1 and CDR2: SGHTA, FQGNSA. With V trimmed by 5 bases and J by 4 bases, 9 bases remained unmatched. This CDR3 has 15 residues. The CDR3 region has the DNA TGTGCCAGCAGCCCTCAGGGGGCGGCTCGAGAGACCCAGTACTTC. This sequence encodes CASSPQGAARETQYF.